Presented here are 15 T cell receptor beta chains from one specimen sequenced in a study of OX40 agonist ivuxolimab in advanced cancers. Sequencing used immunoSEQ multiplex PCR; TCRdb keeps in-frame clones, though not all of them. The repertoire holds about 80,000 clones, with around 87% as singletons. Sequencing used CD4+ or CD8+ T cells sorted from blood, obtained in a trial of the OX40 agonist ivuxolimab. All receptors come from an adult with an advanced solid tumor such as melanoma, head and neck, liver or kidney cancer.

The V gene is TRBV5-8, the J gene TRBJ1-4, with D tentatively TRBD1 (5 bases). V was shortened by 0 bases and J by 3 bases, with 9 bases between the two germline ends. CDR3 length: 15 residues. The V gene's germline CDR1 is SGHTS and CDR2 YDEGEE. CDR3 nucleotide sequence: TGTGCCAGCAGCTTGGAGAGGGGCTCTAATGAAAAACTGTTTTTT. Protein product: CASSLERGSNEKLFF.

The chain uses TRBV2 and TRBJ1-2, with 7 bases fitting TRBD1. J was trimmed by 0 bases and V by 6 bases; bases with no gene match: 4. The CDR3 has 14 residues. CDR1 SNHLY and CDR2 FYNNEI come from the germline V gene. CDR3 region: CASRGDSSNYGYTF. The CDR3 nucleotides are TGTGCCAGCAGGGGGGACAGTTCTAACTATGGCTACACCTTC. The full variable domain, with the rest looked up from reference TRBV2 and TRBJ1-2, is EPEVTQTPSHQVTQMGQEVILRCVPISNHLYFYWYRQILGQKVEFLVSFYNNEISEKSEIFDDQFSVERPDGSNFTLKIRSTKLEDSAMYFCASRGDSSNYGYTFGSGTRLTVV.

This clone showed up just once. Written as DNA, the CDR3 is TGTGCCAGCAGCTTACAAGGTGGCAATCAGCCCCAGCATTTT. It yields the protein CASSLQGGNQPQHF. The gene calls are TRBV5-6 and TRBJ1-5; D gene uncertain. The CDR3 contains 14 residues. Germline lookup yields CDR1 SGHDT and CDR2 YYEEEE. V shed 2 bases and J shed 2 bases, with 8 bases lying between them.

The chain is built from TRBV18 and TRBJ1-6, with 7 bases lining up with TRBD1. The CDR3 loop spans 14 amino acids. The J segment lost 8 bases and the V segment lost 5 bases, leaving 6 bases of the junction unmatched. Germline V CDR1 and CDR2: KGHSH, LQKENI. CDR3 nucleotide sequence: TGTGCCAGCTCAACAGGGGAGGGTGATTCACCCCTCCACTTT. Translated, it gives CASSTGEGDSPLHF.

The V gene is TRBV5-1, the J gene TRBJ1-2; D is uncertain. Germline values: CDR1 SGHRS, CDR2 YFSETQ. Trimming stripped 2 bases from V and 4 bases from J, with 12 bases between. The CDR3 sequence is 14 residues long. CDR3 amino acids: CASSLTTGPYGYTF. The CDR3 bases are TGCGCCAGCAGCTTAACCACCGGGCCCTATGGCTACACCTTC. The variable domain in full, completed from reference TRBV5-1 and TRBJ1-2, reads KAGVTQTPRYLIKTRGQQVTLSCSPISGHRSVSWYQQTPGQGLQFLFEYFSETQRNKGNFPGRFSGRQFSNSRSEMNVSTLELGDSALYLCASSLTTGPYGYTFGSGTRLTVV.

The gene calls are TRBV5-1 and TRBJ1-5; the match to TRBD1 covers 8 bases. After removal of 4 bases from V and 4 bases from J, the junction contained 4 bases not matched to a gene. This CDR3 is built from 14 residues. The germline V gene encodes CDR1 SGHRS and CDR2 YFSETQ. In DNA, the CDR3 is TGCGCCAGCAGCACAGACAGGGGTAATCAGCCCCAGCATTTT. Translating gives CASSTDRGNQPQHF.

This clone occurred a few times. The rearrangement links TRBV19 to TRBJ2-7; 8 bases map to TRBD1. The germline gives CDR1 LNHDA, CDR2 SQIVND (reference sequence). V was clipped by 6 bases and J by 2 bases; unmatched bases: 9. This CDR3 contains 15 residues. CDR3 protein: CASRGRQGYTYEQYF. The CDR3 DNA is TGTGCCAGTAGGGGCCGACAGGGGTACACCTACGAGCAGTACTTC.

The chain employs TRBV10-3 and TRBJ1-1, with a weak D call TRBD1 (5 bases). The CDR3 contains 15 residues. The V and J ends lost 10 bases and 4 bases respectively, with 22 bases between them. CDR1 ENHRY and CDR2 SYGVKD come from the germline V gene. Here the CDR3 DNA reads TGTGCCACACGACTCAGCGGGACGGTGAGCACTGAAGCTTTCTTT. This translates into CATRLSGTVSTEAFF.

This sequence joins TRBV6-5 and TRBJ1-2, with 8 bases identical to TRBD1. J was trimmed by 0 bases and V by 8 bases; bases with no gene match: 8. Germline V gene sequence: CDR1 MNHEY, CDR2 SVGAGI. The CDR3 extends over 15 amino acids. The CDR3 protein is CASLGTGSSNYGYTF. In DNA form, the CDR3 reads TGTGCCAGCCTTGGGACAGGTAGTTCTAACTATGGCTACACCTTC.

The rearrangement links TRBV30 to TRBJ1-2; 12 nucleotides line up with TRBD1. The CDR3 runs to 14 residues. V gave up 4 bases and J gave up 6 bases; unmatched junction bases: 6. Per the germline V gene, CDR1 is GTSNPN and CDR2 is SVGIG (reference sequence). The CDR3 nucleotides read TGTGCCTGGAAACGGGACAGGGGGCCCCATGGCTACACCTTC. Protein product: CAWKRDRGPHGYTF.

The CDR3: CASSLAGREAFF. CDR3 DNA: TGCGCCAGCAGCTTGGCCGGCAGAGAAGCTTTCTTT. The chain employs TRBV5-1 and TRBJ1-1; D is uncertain. Germline CDR1 is SGHRS and CDR2 is YFSETQ. CDR3 length: 12 residues. V dropped 0 bases and J dropped 8 bases, with 8 bases sitting between them.

The CDR3 DNA is TGTGCCAGCAAGATAAACACCGGGGAGCTGTTTTTT. Translated, it gives CASKINTGELFF. V usage is TRBV6-5 and J usage is TRBJ2-2; D call uncertain. Looked up from germline, CDR1 is MNHEY and CDR2 is SVGAGI. The CDR3 totals 12 residues. With 7 bases removed from V and 2 bases from J, the gap between germline ends came to 5 bases.

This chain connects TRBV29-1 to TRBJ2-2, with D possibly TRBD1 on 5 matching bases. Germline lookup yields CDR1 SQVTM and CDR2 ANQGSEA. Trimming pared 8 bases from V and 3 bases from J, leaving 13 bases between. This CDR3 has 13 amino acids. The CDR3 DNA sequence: TGCAGCTTTGGGCAGGGCGACACCGGGGAGCTGTTTTTT. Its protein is CSFGQGDTGELFF.

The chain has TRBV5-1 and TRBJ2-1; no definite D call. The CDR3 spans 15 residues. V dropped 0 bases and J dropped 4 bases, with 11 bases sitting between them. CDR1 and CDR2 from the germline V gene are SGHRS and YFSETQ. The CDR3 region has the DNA TGCGCCAGCAGCTTGGTCGTGGACCCTTACAATGAGCAGTTCTTC. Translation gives CASSLVVDPYNEQFF. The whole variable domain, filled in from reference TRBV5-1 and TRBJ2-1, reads KAGVTQTPRYLIKTRGQQVTLSCSPISGHRSVSWYQQTPGQGLQFLFEYFSETQRNKGNFPGRFSGRQFSNSRSEMNVSTLELGDSALYLCASSLVVDPYNEQFFGPGTRLTVL.

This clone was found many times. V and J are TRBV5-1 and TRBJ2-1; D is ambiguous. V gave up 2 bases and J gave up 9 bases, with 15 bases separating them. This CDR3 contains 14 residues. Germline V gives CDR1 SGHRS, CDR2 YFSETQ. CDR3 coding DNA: TGCGCCAGCAGCTTCGGGCCGCAGGCGGCTGAGCAGTTCTTC. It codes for CASSFGPQAAEQFF.